This TCR beta chain is drawn from a study of PD-1 blockade in classical Hodgkin lymphoma. Across the study: Intravenous delivery of nivolumab at 3 mg/kg to patients occurred every 2 weeks. Study-level points and caveats: Newly diagnosed patients were reported to start with lower TCR diversity than healthy donors. While CD8+ TCR diversity did not rise significantly by C4D1, CD4+ TCR diversity did.

A word on this clone: The antigen remains undetermined.

The V gene's germline CDR1 is SGHTA and CDR2 FQGTGA. Between the trimmed V and J ends, which lost 5 bases and 5 bases, there was a span of 9 bases. This CDR3 is built from 13 residues. The method was immunoSEQ multiplex PCR; TCRdb's version includes in-frame clones alone and lacks a portion of them. The table records roughly 64,000 clones, roughly nine tenths of them present only once. The sample's time point: cycle 4 day 1 (C4D1), after about 6 weeks of nivolumab. Relapse after autologous stem cell transplantation occurred in every patient, and brentuximab vedotin exposure varied. Best outcomes ranged across complete response, partial response and progressive disease.

Sample: peripheral blood mononuclear cells (PBMCs), taken before the fourth cycle of nivolumab. This chain connects TRBV7-3 to TRBJ2-2, with unresolved D. This TCR was sampled from a human donor with classical Hodgkin lymphoma. CDR3 sequence (DNA): TGTGCCAGCAGCCCCCCCATGACCGGGGAGCTGTTTTTT. Translating gives CASSPPMTGELFF.